This T cell receptor beta chain emerged from a study of B cell selection in AIRE deficiency. General study points: Only approximately 10% of about 3,500 shared Treg sequences were patient-specific; 31.6% healthy-specific.

Comments on this clone: Its antigen is as yet unknown.

Trimming took off 4 bases at V and 6 bases at J, with 13 bases between the two ends. This CDR3 has 13 residues. The germline gives CDR1 GTSNPN, CDR2 SVGIG (reference sequence). Sorting defined conventional CD4 T cells as CD4+CD127+. Unrelated healthy donors provided the controls. Some clones are missing from TCRdb's copy, which holds only in-frame ones; the method was immunoSEQ multiplex PCR. The table has more than 25,000 clones, roughly 95% seen once. V usage is TRBV30 and J usage is TRBJ2-4, with D uncertain. This TCR derives from a human donor in good health. The sample taken for sequencing was CD4+CD127+ conventional T cells sorted from PBMCs. CDR3 coding DNA: TGTGCCTGGAATTCAGATCCCCTAAACATTCAGTACTTC. This translates into CAWNSDPLNIQYF. The whole variable domain, filled in from reference TRBV30 and TRBJ2-4, reads SQTIHQWPATLVQPVGSPLSLECTVEGTSNPNLYWYRQAAGRGLQLLFYSVGIGQISSEVPQNLSASRPQDRQFILSSKKLLLSDSGFYLCAWNSDPLNIQYFGAGTRLSVL.